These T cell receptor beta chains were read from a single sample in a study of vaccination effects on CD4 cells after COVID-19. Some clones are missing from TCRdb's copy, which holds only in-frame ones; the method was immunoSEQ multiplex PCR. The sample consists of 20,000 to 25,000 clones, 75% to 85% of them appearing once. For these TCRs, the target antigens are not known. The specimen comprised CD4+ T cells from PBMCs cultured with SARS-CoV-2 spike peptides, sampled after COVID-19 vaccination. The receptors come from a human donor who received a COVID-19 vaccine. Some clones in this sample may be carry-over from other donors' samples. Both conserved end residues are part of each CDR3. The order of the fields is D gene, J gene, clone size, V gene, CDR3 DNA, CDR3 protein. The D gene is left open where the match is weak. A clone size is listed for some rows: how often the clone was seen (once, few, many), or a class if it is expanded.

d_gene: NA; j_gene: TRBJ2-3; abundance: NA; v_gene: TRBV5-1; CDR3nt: TGCGCCAGCAGCTTTCAGGGGACAGATACGCAGTATTTT; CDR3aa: CASSFQGTDTQYF
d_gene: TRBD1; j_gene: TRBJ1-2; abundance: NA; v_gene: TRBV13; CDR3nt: TGTGCCAGCAGCTCCCGGGACAGGCCTACCATTAACTATGGCTACACCTTC; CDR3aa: CASSSRDRPTINYGYTF
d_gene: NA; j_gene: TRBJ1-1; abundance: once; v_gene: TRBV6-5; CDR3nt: TGTGCCAGCAGCCACCTCGGGCAGGTGAACACTGAAGCTTTCTTT; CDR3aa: CASSHLGQVNTEAFF
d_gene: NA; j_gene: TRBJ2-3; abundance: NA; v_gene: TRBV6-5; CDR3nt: TGTGCCAGCAGATCCTCTAGCACAGATACGCAGTATTTT; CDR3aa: CASRSSSTDTQYF
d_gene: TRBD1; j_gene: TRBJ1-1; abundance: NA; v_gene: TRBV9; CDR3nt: TGTGCCAGCAGCGTAGAACTCCCGGGACAGGGGGCCGGGACGAGTACTGAAGCTTTCTTT; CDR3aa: CASSVELPGQGAGTSTEAFF
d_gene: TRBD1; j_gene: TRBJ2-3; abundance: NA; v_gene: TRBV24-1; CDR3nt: TGTGCCACGGGACAGGGTGGGAGCACAGATACGCAGTATTTT; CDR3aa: CATGQGGSTDTQYF
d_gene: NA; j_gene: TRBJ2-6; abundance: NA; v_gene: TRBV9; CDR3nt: TGTGCCAGCAGCGTAGATGTGAGGGCTGGGGCCAACGTCCTGACTTTC; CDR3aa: CASSVDVRAGANVLTF
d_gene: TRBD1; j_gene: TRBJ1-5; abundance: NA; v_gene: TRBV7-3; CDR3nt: TGTGCCAGCAGACTCAAGGATGTGGGACAGAAAAATCAGCCCCAGCATTTT; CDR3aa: CASRLKDVGQKNQPQHF
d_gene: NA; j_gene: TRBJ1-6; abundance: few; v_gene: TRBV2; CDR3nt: TGTGCCAGCAGCCGCGTTCTAATTAATTCACCCCTCCACTTT; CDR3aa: CASSRVLINSPLHF
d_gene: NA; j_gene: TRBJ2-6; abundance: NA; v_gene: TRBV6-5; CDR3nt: TGTGCCAGCATGGCAGGGTTATCTGGGGCCAACGTCCTGACTTTC; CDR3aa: CASMAGLSGANVLTF
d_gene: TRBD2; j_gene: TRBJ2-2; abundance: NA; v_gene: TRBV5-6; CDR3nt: TGTGCCAGCAGCTTGCCCGGTGGGGGGGACGGGGAGCTGTTTTTT; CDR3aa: CASSLPGGGDGELFF
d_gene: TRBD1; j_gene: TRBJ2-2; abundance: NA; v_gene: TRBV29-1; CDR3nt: TGCAGCGTCGACAGGGGATTGGACACCGGGGAGCTGTTTTTT; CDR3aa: CSVDRGLDTGELFF
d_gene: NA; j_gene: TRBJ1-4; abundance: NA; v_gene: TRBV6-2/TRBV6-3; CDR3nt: TGTGCCAGCAGTTACTGGACTTCGGGCCTCGGGGCAACTAATGAAAAACTGTTTTTT; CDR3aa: CASSYWTSGLGATNEKLFF
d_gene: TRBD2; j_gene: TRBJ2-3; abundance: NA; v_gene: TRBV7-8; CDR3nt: TGTGCCAGCAGCCGAAGACTAGCGGGGACCACAGATACGCAGTATTTT; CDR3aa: CASSRRLAGTTDTQYF
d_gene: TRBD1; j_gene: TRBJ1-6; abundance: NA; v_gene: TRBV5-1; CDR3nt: TGCGCCAGCAGCACGGACAGGATGTATAATTCACCCCTCCACTTT; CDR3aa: CASSTDRMYNSPLHF
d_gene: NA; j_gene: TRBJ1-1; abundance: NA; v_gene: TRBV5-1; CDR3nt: TGCGCCAGCAGCTTGGGTGTCGGGGGAATGAACACTGAAGCTTTCTTT; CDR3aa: CASSLGVGGMNTEAFF
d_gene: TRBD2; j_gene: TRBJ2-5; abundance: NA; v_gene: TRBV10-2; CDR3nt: TGCGCCAGCAGACCTAGCGGGGGGAGGGAGACCCAGTACTTC; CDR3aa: CASRPSGGRETQYF
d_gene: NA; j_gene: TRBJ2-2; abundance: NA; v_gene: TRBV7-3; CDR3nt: TGTGCCAGCAGCTTAGGTGGGGAGAACACCGGGGAGCTGTTTTTT; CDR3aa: CASSLGGENTGELFF
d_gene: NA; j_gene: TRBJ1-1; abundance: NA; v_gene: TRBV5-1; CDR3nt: TGCGCCAGCAGCTTGGAGAGGAACACTGAAGCTTTCTTT; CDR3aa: CASSLERNTEAFF
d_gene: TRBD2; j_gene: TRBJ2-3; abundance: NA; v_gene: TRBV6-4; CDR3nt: TGTGCCAGCAGTGTGACTAGCGTGCGCACAGATACGCAGTATTTT; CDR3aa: CASSVTSVRTDTQYF
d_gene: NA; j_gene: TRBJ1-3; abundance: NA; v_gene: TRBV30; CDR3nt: TGTGCCTGGAGTAAAGGGGCCTCCTTCTCTGGAAACACCATATATTTT; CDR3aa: CAWSKGASFSGNTIYF
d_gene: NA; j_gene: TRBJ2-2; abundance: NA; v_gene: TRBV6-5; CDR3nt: TGTGCCAGCACTCCTACAAGGCCCACCGGGGAGCTGTTTTTT; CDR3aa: CASTPTRPTGELFF
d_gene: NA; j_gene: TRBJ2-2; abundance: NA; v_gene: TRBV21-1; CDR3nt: TGTGCCAGCAGCAAAACCATACTAAACACCGGGGAGCTGTTTTTT; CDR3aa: CASSKTILNTGELFF
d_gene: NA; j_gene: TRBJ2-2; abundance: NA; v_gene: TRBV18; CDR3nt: TGTGCCAGCTCACGTACCACCGGGGAGCTGTTTTTT; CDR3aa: CASSRTTGELFF
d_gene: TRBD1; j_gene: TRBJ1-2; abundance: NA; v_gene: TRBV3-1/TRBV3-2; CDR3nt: TGTGCCAGCAGCCAAAAAACAGGGGACTATGGCTACACCTTC; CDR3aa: CASSQKTGDYGYTF
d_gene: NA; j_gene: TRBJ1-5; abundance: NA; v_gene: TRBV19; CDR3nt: TGTGCCAGTAGGCCTCGACAGGACAACAATCAGCCCCAGCATTTT; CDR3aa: CASRPRQDNNQPQHF
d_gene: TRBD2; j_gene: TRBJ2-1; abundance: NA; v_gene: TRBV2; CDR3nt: TGTGCCAGCAGTGCTATACTAGCGGGGGCCGGCTCCTACAATGAGCAGTTCTTC; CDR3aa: CASSAILAGAGSYNEQFF
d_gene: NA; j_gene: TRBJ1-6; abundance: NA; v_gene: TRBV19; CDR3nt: TGTGCCAGTAGTAGAGACAGGCCGAGCTCCTATAATTCACCCCTCCACTTT; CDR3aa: CASSRDRPSSYNSPLHF
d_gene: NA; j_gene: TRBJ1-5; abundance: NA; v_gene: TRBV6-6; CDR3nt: TGTGCCAGCAGCTTCGGGCAGCCCCAGCATTTT; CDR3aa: CASSFGQPQHF
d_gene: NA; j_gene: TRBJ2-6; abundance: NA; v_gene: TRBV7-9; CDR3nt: TGTGCCAGCAGCTTCCTCGCCTTATCAGGGGCCAACGTCCTGACTTTC; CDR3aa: CASSFLALSGANVLTF
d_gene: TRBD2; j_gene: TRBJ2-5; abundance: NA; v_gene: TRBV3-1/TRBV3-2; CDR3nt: TGTGCCAGCAGCCAAGTGGGACTAGCGGAAGAGACCCAGTACTTC; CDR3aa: CASSQVGLAEETQYF
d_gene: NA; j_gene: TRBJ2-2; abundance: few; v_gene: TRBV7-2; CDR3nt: TGTGCCAGCAGTCTGACTAGTTTGGGTACCGGGGAGCTGTTTTTT; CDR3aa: CASSLTSLGTGELFF
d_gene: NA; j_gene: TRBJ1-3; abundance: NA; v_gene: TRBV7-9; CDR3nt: TGTGCCAGCAGCTTGGGGTCCCAGGGGTTGTCTGGAAACACCATATATTTT; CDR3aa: CASSLGSQGLSGNTIYF
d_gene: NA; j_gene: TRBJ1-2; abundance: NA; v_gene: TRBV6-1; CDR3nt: TGTGCCAGCAGTGAGGGTGGTGGCTACACCTTC; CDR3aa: CASSEGGGYTF
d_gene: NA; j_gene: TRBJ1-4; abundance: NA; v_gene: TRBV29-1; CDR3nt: TGCAGCGCCTCCTCCAGCTCCCGAGGTAATGAAAAACTGTTTTTT; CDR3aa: CSASSSSRGNEKLFF
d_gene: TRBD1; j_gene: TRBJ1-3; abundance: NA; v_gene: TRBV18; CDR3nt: TGTGCCAGCTCGGAAGGACAGGGACGCTCTGGAAACACCATATATTTT; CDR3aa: CASSEGQGRSGNTIYF
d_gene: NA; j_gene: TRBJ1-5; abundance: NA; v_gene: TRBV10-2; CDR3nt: TGCGCCAGCAGTGAGTTTTCCGGCAATCAGCCCCAGCATTTT; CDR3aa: CASSEFSGNQPQHF
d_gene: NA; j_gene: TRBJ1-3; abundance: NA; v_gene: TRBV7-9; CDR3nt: TGTGCCAGCAGCTTAGTTTTGCAGAGCTCTGGAAACACCATATATTTT; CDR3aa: CASSLVLQSSGNTIYF
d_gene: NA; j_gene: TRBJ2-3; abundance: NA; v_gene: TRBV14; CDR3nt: TGTGCCAGCAGCCACAGGGTCGGCAGTACCACAGATACGCAGTATTTT; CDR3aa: CASSHRVGSTTDTQYF
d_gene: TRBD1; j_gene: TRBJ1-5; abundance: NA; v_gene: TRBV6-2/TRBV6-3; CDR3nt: TGTGCCAGCAGTTACGGAACAGGGGCTAAAGGGCAGCCCCAGCATTTT; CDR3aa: CASSYGTGAKGQPQHF
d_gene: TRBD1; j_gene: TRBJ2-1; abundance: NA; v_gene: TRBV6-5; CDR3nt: TGTGCCAGCAGTTACCTGGGACAGGGGGGTATGGGTGAGCAGTTCTTC; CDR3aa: CASSYLGQGGMGEQFF
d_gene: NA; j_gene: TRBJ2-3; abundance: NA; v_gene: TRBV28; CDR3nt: TGTGCCAGCAGACCCGGGACCAGCACAGATACGCAGTATTTT; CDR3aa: CASRPGTSTDTQYF
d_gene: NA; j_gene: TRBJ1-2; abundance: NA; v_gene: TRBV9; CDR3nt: TGTGCCGTGCGGTACAGGGACTATGGCTACACCTTC; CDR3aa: CAVRYRDYGYTF
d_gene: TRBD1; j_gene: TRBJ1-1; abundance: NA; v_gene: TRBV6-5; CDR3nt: TGTGCCAGCAGGACAGGGCTGAACACTGAAGCTTTCTTT; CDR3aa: CASRTGLNTEAFF
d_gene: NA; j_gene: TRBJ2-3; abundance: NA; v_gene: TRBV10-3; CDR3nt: TGTGCCATCAGTGAGTCGACTAGGGGGGCCACAGATACGCAGTATTTT; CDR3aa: CAISESTRGATDTQYF
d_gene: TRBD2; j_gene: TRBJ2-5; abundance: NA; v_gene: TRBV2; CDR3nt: TGTGCCAGCAGTACCCCCAGGAGCGGGGGTACTAGGGAGACCCAGTACTTC; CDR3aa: CASSTPRSGGTRETQYF
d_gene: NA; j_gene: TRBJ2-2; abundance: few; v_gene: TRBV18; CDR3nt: TGTGCCAGCTCACCACCTAACAGGGCCGTCGGGGAGCTGTTTTTT; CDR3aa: CASSPPNRAVGELFF
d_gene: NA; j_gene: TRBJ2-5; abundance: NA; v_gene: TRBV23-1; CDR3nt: TGCGCCAGCAGTCACCCAGCAGTCCAAGAGACCCAGTACTTC; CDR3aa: CASSHPAVQETQYF
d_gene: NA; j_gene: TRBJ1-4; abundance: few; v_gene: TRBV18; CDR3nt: TGTGCCAGCTCACCAGGGAATGAAAAACTGTTTTTT; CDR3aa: CASSPGNEKLFF
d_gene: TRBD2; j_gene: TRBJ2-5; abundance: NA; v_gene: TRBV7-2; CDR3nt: TGTGCCAGCAGCTGGAAACGACTAGCGAGGTGGGAGACCCAGTACTTC; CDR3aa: CASSWKRLARWETQYF
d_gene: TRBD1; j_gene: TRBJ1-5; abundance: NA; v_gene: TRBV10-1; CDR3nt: TGCGCCAGCAGTGAAGGCACAGGGGGCAATCAGCCCCAGCATTTT; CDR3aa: CASSEGTGGNQPQHF
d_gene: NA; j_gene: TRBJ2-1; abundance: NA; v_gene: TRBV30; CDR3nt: TGTGCCTGGAGTGCAGGGAGTTCCTACAATGAGCAGTTCTTC; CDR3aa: CAWSAGSSYNEQFF
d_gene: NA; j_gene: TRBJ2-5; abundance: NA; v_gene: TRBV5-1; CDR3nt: TGCGCCAGCAGCTCACAGCCTCGACAGGACCAAGAGACCCAGTACTTC; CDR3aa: CASSSQPRQDQETQYF
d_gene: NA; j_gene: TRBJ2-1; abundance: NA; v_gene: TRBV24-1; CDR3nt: TGTGCCACAGCTACCCCTGGGGCTGAGCAGTTCTTC; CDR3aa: CATATPGAEQFF
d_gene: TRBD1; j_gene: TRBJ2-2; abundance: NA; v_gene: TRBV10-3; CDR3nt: TGTGCCATCAAGGGGGACAGGGGGATCGGGGAGCTGTTTTTT; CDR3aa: CAIKGDRGIGELFF
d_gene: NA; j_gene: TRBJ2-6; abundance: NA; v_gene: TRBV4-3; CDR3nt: TGCGCCAGCAGCCAAGAACATTTAGGAGGGGGAGTATCTGGGGCCAACGTCCTGACTTTC; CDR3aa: CASSQEHLGGGVSGANVLTF
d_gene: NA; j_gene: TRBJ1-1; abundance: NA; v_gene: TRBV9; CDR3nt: TGTGCCAGCAGCCTAAGACCGGGACCGACAAACACTGAAGCTTTCTTT; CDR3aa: CASSLRPGPTNTEAFF
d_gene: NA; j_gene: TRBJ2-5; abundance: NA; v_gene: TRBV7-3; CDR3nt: TGTGCCAGCAGCTTTGGAGGAGGGGAGACCCAGTACTTC; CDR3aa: CASSFGGGETQYF
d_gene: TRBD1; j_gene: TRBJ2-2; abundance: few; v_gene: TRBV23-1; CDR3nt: TGCGCCAGCAGTGGACAGGGGAATGACACCGGGGAGCTGTTTTTT; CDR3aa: CASSGQGNDTGELFF
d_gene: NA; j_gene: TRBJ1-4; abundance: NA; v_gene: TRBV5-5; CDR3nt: TGTGCCAGCAGCCCTACCACTCTTGAAAAACTGTTTTTT; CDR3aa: CASSPTTLEKLFF